These 20 T cell receptor beta chains came from one sample sequenced in a study of blood T cells in healthy people across ages (dated by TCRdb to about 2015). Library construction relied on 5' RACE. A second roughly 6 to 11 cycle PCR used a sample-barcoded 5' primer and a J-beta primer mix. TCRdb reran the public reads through fastp at Q25 and MiXCR, keeping productive beta chains. One record per CDR3 amino acid sequence lists the most common genes and DNA. This sample has 1.5 million to 2 million distinct CDR3 sequences in its table, and roughly two fifths of those were observed once. Of the sample, about 23% is held by the ten largest clones. The sequencing input was blood. The receptors derive from a human donor in good health.

The chain carries TRBV9 and TRBJ1-2; D unresolved. V was clipped by 4 bases and J by 8 bases, with 21 bases between them. Germline-derived CDR1 and CDR2 are SGDLS and YYNGEE. The CDR3 length is 15 residues. The CDR3 nucleotides are TGTGCCAGCAGCCCCCGGCAGTCGGAGGGCGGAGGCTACACCTTC. Translated, it gives CASSPRQSEGGGYTF.

This chain uses TRBV5-1 with TRBJ1-1; D perhaps matches TRBD1 (6 bases). V gave up 5 bases and J gave up 4 bases, with 15 bases separating them. The length of the CDR3 is 14 residues. Germline assignment: CDR1 SGHRS and CDR2 YFSETQ. CDR3 residues: CASSWGAVGTEAFF. CDR3 DNA sequence: TGCGCCAGCAGTTGGGGGGCTGTCGGCACTGAAGCTTTCTTT.

The chain joins TRBV4-1 to TRBJ1-6; TRBD1 agrees at 10 bases. CDR1 is MGHRA and CDR2 is YSYEKL in the germline V gene. The junction had 12 bases not matched to a gene; V was cut back by 4 bases and J by 9 bases. The CDR3 runs 17 residues. The CDR3 DNA reads as TGCGCCAGCAGCCTATTTACCGGGACAGGGGATCTTTCACCCCTCCACTTT. It specifies CASSLFTGTGDLSPLHF.

A few counts support this clonotype. The chain carries TRBV20-1 and TRBJ2-1; tentatively, D is TRBD2 (7 bases). Trimming stripped 5 bases from V and 9 bases from J, with 23 bases between. Germline-derived CDR1 and CDR2 are DFQATT and SNEGSKA (reference sequence). This CDR3 comprises 15 residues. Here the CDR3 DNA reads TGCAGTGCTCCGCCGGGTTGGGCGGGGGCGTCTGAGCAGTTCTTC. It encodes CSAPPGWAGASEQFF.

The chain uses TRBV9 and TRBJ1-2; 7 bases align to TRBD1. Trimming cost V 0 bases and J 8 bases; bases outside gene matches: 7. The germline gives CDR1 SGDLS, CDR2 YYNGEE. The CDR3 has 14 residues. The CDR3 DNA reads TGTGCCAGCAGCGTAGAGGAAGGGGGCAGGGGCTACACCTTC. It encodes CASSVEEGGRGYTF. The whole variable domain, filled in from reference TRBV9 and TRBJ1-2, reads DSGVTQTPKHLITATGQRVTLRCSPRSGDLSVYWYQQSLDQGLQFLIQYYNGEERAKGNILERFSAQQFPDLHSELNLSSLELGDSALYFCASSVEEGGRGYTFGSGTRLTVV.

V is TRBV15 and J is TRBJ2-5; 14 bases map to TRBD2. The CDR3 length is 19 residues. The junction had 13 bases not matched to a gene; V was cut back by 4 bases and J by 3 bases. Germline values: CDR1 LNHNV, CDR2 YYDKDF (reference sequence). The CDR3 spells CATSIKPGLAGATEETQYF. The CDR3 nucleotides are TGTGCCACCAGCATAAAGCCGGGACTAGCGGGGGCCACGGAAGAGACCCAGTACTTC.

Worth noting for this clonotype: At one end, the junction sequence differs from germline, possibly due to a read error. The chain has TRBV4-3 and TRBJ2-1; unclear D gene. The CDR3 covers 17 residues. CDR1 is LGHNA and CDR2 is YSLEER in the germline V gene. CDR3 in amino acids: CASSQGAYLSSYSEQFF. CDR3 DNA: TGCGCCAGCAGCCAAGGGGCCTACCTGAGCTCCTACAGTGAGCAGTTCTTC.

As DNA, the CDR3 is TGTGCCAGCAGCCCCCACACAGGAAAAAACATTCAGTACTTC. This gives the protein CASSPHTGKNIQYF. The V call is TRBV7-9, the J call TRBJ2-4; D is possibly TRBD1 (5 bases). With 5 bases removed from V and 4 bases from J, the gap between germline ends came to 12 bases. CDR1 is SEHNR, CDR2 FQNEAQ, per germline (reference sequence). CDR3 length: 14 residues.

In its sample, this clonotype was seen a few times. The chain has TRBV28 and TRBJ2-5, with 13 bases identical to TRBD2. Germline CDR1 and CDR2: MDHEN and SYDVKM. CDR3 size: 16 residues. J gave up 3 bases and V 4 bases, and 5 bases lay outside the gene matches. The CDR3 sequence: CASSSTSGGLKETQYF. Here the CDR3 DNA reads TGTGCCAGCAGTTCGACTAGCGGGGGGTTGAAAGAGACCCAGTACTTC.

This chain joins TRBV28 and TRBJ2-1; perhaps TRBD1 as D (5 bases). The CDR3 covers 15 residues. Germline V gene lookup returns CDR1 MDHEN and CDR2 SYDVKM. V was cut by 5 bases and J by 2 bases, with 13 bases left in between. The CDR3 DNA follows: TGTGCCAGCAGTCCCCGGACACCCACCTACAATGAGCAGTTCTTC. Translated, it gives CASSPRTPTYNEQFF.

The chain recombines TRBV28 with TRBJ1-2; D unclear. The CDR3 has 14 amino acids. Germline CDR1 MDHEN, CDR2 SYDVKM. Trimming removed 7 bases at V and 3 bases at J, with 15 bases between. The CDR3 sequence: CASTRTGDDYGYTF. The CDR3 DNA sequence: TGTGCCAGCACTCGCACTGGGGATGACTATGGCTACACCTTC.

In its sample, this clonotype was seen a few times. The CDR3 protein is CSARGKTSGGYSWVYEQYF. CDR3 nucleotides: TGCAGTGCTAGAGGAAAGACTAGCGGGGGCTATAGTTGGGTCTACGAGCAGTACTTC. This chain connects TRBV20-1 to TRBJ2-7; 12 nucleotides align to TRBD2. Losses at the gene ends were 1 base for V and 3 bases for J; bases not matched to a gene: 16. This CDR3 contains 19 residues. Germline V gives CDR1 DFQATT, CDR2 SNEGSKA (reference sequence).

This clonotype was counted only a few times. V and J are TRBV4-2 and TRBJ1-1, with a possible D match to TRBD1 (6 bases). The CDR3 runs 14 residues. V dropped 7 bases and J dropped 3 bases, with 15 bases sitting between them. Germline assignment: CDR1 LGHNA and CDR2 YNFKEQ. CDR3 nucleotides: TGTGCCAGCATCTCCCGGAGGGGGGACACTGAAGCTTTCTTT. It encodes CASISRRGDTEAFF.

This clonotype was detected a few times. The chain has TRBV12-3 or TRBV12-4 and TRBJ2-5, with a possible D match to TRBD1 (7 bases). This CDR3 spans 15 amino acids. Trimming took off 1 base at V and 5 bases at J, with 14 bases between the two ends. This chain's CDR3 is CASSLDRQGGETQYF. DNA for the CDR3: TGTGCCAGCAGTTTAGATCGGCAGGGGGGCGAGACCCAGTACTTC.

The rearrangement links TRBV5-1 to TRBJ2-4; TRBD1 might be the D (6 bases). The J call is uncertain, as TRBJ2-7 better fits the DNA end. The CDR3 length is 14 residues. The germline V gene has CDR1 SGHRS and CDR2 YFSETQ. CDR3 loop: CASSLDRESHEQYF. CDR3 DNA sequence: TGCGCCAGCAGCTTGGACAGGGAATCCCACGAGCAGTACTTC.

The chain couples TRBV5-1 to TRBJ1-1; D might be TRBD1 (5 bases). Trimming took off 3 bases at V and 5 bases at J, with 14 bases between the two ends. Germline-derived CDR1 and CDR2 are SGHRS and YFSETQ. This CDR3 is 14 amino acids long. DNA of the CDR3: TGCGCCAGCAGCTCGGAGGTAGGGGAGACTGAAGCTTTCTTT. It encodes CASSSEVGETEAFF. The full variable domain, completed using reference TRBV5-1 and TRBJ1-1, is KAGVTQTPRYLIKTRGQQVTLSCSPISGHRSVSWYQQTPGQGLQFLFEYFSETQRNKGNFPGRFSGRQFSNSRSEMNVSTLELGDSALYLCASSSEVGETEAFFGQGTRLTVV.

The chain has TRBV5-1 and TRBJ1-1; 8 nucleotides line up with TRBD1. Germline V CDR1 and CDR2: SGHRS, YFSETQ. The CDR3 has 16 residues. J lost 7 bases, V lost 4 bases, and 15 bases had no gene match. In DNA form, the CDR3 reads TGCGCCAGCAGCCGTTACGGGACAGGCGGCAGGGATGAAGCTTTCTTT. Translated: CASSRYGTGGRDEAFF.

This clonotype was detected a few times. This chain connects TRBV7-2 to TRBJ2-5; no definite D call. CDR1 SGHTA and CDR2 FQGNSA come from the germline V gene. V lost 1 base, J lost 13 bases, and 22 bases lay in between. This CDR3 is 15 amino acids long. CDR3 protein: CASSLEDYQLETRYF. CDR3 in DNA: TGTGCCAGCAGCTTAGAAGATTATCAGCTAGAGACTCGGTACTTC.

This chain's CDR3 is CASSPPPGTGGDTQYF. CDR3 DNA sequence: TGTGCCAGCAGTCCGCCCCCCGGGACAGGGGGGGATACGCAGTATTTT. The chain is built from TRBV27 and TRBJ2-3; 11 bases are a match to TRBD1. The CDR3 is made up of 16 amino acids. CDR1 is MNHEY and CDR2 is SMNVEV in the germline V gene (reference sequence). V lost 5 bases and J lost 6; bases outside the gene matches: 10.

This clonotype appeared a single time. The chain uses TRBV12-3 or TRBV12-4 and TRBJ1-5; D unclear. V lost 6 bases and J 0 bases, leaving 9 bases between the germline ends. The CDR3 consists of 14 residues. The CDR3 region is CASSPFYSNQPQHF. The CDR3 region has the DNA TGTGCCAGCAGCCCCTTCTATAGCAATCAGCCCCAGCATTTT.